This is a list of T cell receptor beta chains from one sample in a study of blood T cell repertoires in COVID-19. Assay: immunoSEQ multiplex PCR; the TCRdb copy retains only in-frame clones and omits some. Of roughly 100,000 clones in the sample, roughly nine tenths were seen once. The specimen sequenced was peripheral blood. The receptors were gathered from a man between 45 and 60 years old with acute or convalescent COVID-19. The conserved cysteine and the conserved F or W are not part of the CDR3 here. Fields, in order: V gene, J gene, CDR3 protein.

v_call: TRBV24-1
j_call: TRBJ2-1
cdr3_aa: ATSDRGTGAGNEQF

v_call: TRBV30
j_call: TRBJ1-6
cdr3_aa: AWSVEGLGYSPLH

v_call: TRBV9
j_call: TRBJ2-5
cdr3_aa: ASSTQGYQETQY

v_call: TRBV6-5
j_call: TRBJ2-3
cdr3_aa: ASRMGLAGTDTQY

v_call: TRBV30
j_call: TRBJ1-4
cdr3_aa: ACRTQWTNEKLF

v_call: TRBV29-1
j_call: TRBJ2-3
cdr3_aa: SVFRIGPTTDTQY

v_call: TRBV27
j_call: TRBJ2-5
cdr3_aa: ASSYQGLETQY

v_call: TRBV19
j_call: TRBJ2-1
cdr3_aa: ASRTVAGGRF

v_call: TRBV7-9
j_call: TRBJ2-7
cdr3_aa: ASSFTGGGSYEQY

v_call: TRBV5-4
j_call: TRBJ1-2
cdr3_aa: ASSLAPGELGYGYT

v_call: TRBV19
j_call: TRBJ2-3
cdr3_aa: ASSPGGRGGTDTQY

v_call: TRBV7-2
j_call: TRBJ2-5
cdr3_aa: ASSLGQEETQY

v_call: TRBV7-9
j_call: TRBJ2-2
cdr3_aa: APGGGNTGELF

v_call: TRBV6-6
j_call: TRBJ2-7
cdr3_aa: ASSPTGTHSSYEQY

v_call: TRBV27
j_call: TRBJ1-1
cdr3_aa: ASRVLAFGAEAF

v_call: TRBV7-9
j_call: TRBJ2-7
cdr3_aa: ASVAAYEQY

v_call: TRBV18
j_call: TRBJ1-3
cdr3_aa: ASSPTNRIPVDSGNTIY

v_call: TRBV3-1/TRBV3-2
j_call: TRBJ2-3
cdr3_aa: ASSSGGPKADTQY

v_call: TRBV10-3
j_call: TRBJ1-2
cdr3_aa: AISEDGLTGGADYT

v_call: TRBV27
j_call: TRBJ1-1
cdr3_aa: ASSSIRGTEAF

v_call: TRBV5-6
j_call: TRBJ1-4
cdr3_aa: ASSFRTGLATNEKLF

v_call: TRBV5-4
j_call: TRBJ1-4
cdr3_aa: ASSLKEGTGKLF

v_call: TRBV5-6
j_call: TRBJ1-4
cdr3_aa: ASGEWGLATNEKLF

v_call: TRBV24-1
j_call: TRBJ1-2
cdr3_aa: ATSGGSRGYT

v_call: TRBV9
j_call: TRBJ2-2
cdr3_aa: ASSIRTSGRGELF

v_call: TRBV27
j_call: TRBJ2-5
cdr3_aa: ASSLTSGIGSESETQY

v_call: TRBV24-1
j_call: TRBJ2-5
cdr3_aa: ATSAGGPQETQY

v_call: TRBV7-8
j_call: TRBJ2-1
cdr3_aa: ASSPGTGYNEQF

v_call: TRBV19
j_call: TRBJ2-3
cdr3_aa: ASSIGAKDTQY

v_call: TRBV18
j_call: TRBJ2-7
cdr3_aa: ASSPEWGGAYEQY

v_call: TRBV29-1
j_call: TRBJ2-7
cdr3_aa: SVGGLAGNEQY

v_call: TRBV7-5
j_call: TRBJ1-2
cdr3_aa: VRSAFSGTGKTAIHLNYGYT

v_call: TRBV19
j_call: TRBJ2-6
cdr3_aa: ASSMGQASGANVLT

v_call: TRBV6-2/TRBV6-3
j_call: TRBJ1-1
cdr3_aa: ASSYSGQGGITEAF

v_call: TRBV3-1/TRBV3-2
j_call: TRBJ1-3
cdr3_aa: ASSPRGQQPGNTIY

v_call: TRBV6-6
j_call: TRBJ2-1
cdr3_aa: ASSYSSGREF

v_call: TRBV2
j_call: TRBJ2-2
cdr3_aa: ASSVRAGGDTGELF

v_call: TRBV25-1
j_call: TRBJ1-2
cdr3_aa: ASFGPSGDHYGYT

v_call: TRBV24-1
j_call: TRBJ2-3
cdr3_aa: ATSALGTGADTQY

v_call: TRBV12-2
j_call: TRBJ1-1
cdr3_aa: ASRLPEQEGDTEAF

v_call: TRBV30
j_call: TRBJ1-4
cdr3_aa: AWSVWTAPNEKLF